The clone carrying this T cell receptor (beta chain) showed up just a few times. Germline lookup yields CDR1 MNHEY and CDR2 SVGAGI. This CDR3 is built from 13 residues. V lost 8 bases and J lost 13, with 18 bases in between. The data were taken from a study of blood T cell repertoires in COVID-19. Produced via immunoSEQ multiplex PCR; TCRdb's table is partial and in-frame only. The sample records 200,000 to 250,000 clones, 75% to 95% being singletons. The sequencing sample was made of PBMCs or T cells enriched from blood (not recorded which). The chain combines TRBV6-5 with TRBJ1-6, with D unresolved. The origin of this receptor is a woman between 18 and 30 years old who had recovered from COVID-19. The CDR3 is CASHREKLSPLHF. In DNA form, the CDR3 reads TGTGCCAGCCACCGAGAAAAATTATCCCCCCTCCACTTT.